A selection of T cell receptor beta chains follows, all from one sample in a study of T cell responses to AZD1222 COVID-19 vaccine. The method was immunoSEQ multiplex PCR; TCRdb's version includes in-frame clones alone and lacks a portion of them. The repertoire consists of 95,000 to 150,000 clones, with approximately 90% occurring once and the leading ten covering approximately 3.1%. The specimen was peripheral blood, collected on day 0 of AZD1222 vaccination. The source is an adult in good health. Both conserved end residues are part of each CDR3. The order of the fields is D gene, J gene, clone size, V gene, CDR3 protein, CDR3 DNA. D genes are given only for firm matches. Expanded clones get a size class; other rows say once, few or many, or leave the size out.

>TRBD2|TRBJ2-7|.|TRBV30
CAWKGRASYEQYF
TGTGCCTGGAAGGGGAGGGCCTCCTACGAGCAGTACTTC
>TRBD2|TRBJ2-7|.|TRBV28
CASRGAGLAYEQYF
TGTGCCAGCAGAGGAGCGGGACTAGCTTACGAGCAGTACTTC
>.|TRBJ1-6|.|TRBV30
CAWSVGTNSPLHF
TGTGCCTGGAGTGTGGGTACTAATTCACCCCTCCACTTT
>.|TRBJ2-1|.|TRBV9
CASSVEEGGTYNEQFF
TGTGCCAGCAGCGTAGAAGAGGGGGGTACCTACAATGAGCAGTTCTTC
>.|TRBJ2-7|many|TRBV28
CASSGSGTYEQYF
TGTGCCAGCAGTGGATCGGGGACCTACGAGCAGTACTTC
>TRBD1|TRBJ1-2|few|TRBV27
CASSFRRQGVDGYTF
TGTGCCAGCAGTTTTCGAAGGCAGGGGGTCGACGGCTACACCTTC
>.|TRBJ1-5|.|TRBV15
CATSGENQPQHF
TGTGCCACCAGCGGAGAGAATCAGCCCCAGCATTTT
>.|TRBJ1-5|.|TRBV5-1
CASSLDGSNQPQHF
TGCGCCAGCAGCTTGGATGGCAGCAATCAGCCCCAGCATTTT
>.|TRBJ1-5|.|TRBV28
CASSLIGRNQPQHF
TGTGCCAGCAGTTTGATAGGGCGCAATCAGCCCCAGCATTTT
>.|TRBJ2-1|.|TRBV7-8
CASSLPSNWGYNEQFF
TGTGCCAGCAGCTTACCCTCTAACTGGGGCTACAATGAGCAGTTCTTC
>TRBD1|TRBJ2-7|.|TRBV7-2
CASSFPKTGQGKYEQYF
TGTGCCAGCAGCTTCCCGAAGACAGGGCAAGGGAAATACGAGCAGTACTTC
>.|TRBJ2-2|.|TRBV6-5
CASGRITNTGELFF
TGTGCCAGCGGACGGATAACGAACACCGGGGAGCTGTTTTTT
>.|TRBJ1-1|.|TRBV5-1
CASREGGLVGNTEAFF
TGCGCCAGCAGGGAAGGGGGGTTAGTTGGGAACACTGAAGCTTTCTTT
>TRBD2|TRBJ2-3|.|TRBV7-8
CASSTSGGRDTQYF
TGTGCCAGCAGCACTAGCGGGGGGCGGGATACGCAGTATTTT
>TRBD1|TRBJ2-7|.|TRBV6-2/TRBV6-3
CASSGRTGETYEQYF
TGTGCCAGCAGTGGAAGGACAGGGGAGACCTACGAGCAGTACTTC
>TRBD1|TRBJ2-5|few|TRBV7-9
CASSPRTGVGEETQYF
TGTGCCAGCAGCCCAAGGACAGGGGTTGGGGAAGAGACCCAGTACTTC
>.|TRBJ2-3|.|TRBV28
CASSLYGGEGDTQYF
TGTGCCAGCAGTTTATACGGGGGTGAGGGAGATACGCAGTATTTT
>TRBD2|TRBJ2-2|.|TRBV9
CASRGLAGGTGELFF
TGTGCCAGCAGGGGGCTAGCGGGAGGCACCGGGGAGCTGTTTTTT
>.|TRBJ2-3|.|TRBV10-3
CAISDPGQSPDTQYF
TGTGCCATCAGTGACCCCGGACAGTCTCCAGATACGCAGTATTTT
>.|TRBJ1-6|.|TRBV25-1
CASSLQGSNSPLHF
TGTGCCAGCAGCTTACAGGGTAGTAATTCACCCCTCCACTTT
>TRBD1|TRBJ1-2|.|TRBV4-1
CASSQGDRGLGGYTF
TGCGCCAGCAGCCAAGGGGACAGGGGGCTCGGTGGCTACACCTTC
>.|TRBJ2-7|.|TRBV19
CASSMVPGVEQYF
TGTGCCAGTAGTATGGTACCAGGGGTCGAGCAGTACTTC
>.|TRBJ2-1|.|TRBV5-4
CASSLSTSEYNEQFF
TGTGCCAGCAGCTTGAGCACTAGTGAATACAATGAGCAGTTCTTC
>TRBD1|TRBJ2-3|.|TRBV28
CASSFFFGTGTTDTQYF
TGTGCCAGCAGTTTCTTCTTCGGGACAGGTACCACAGATACGCAGTATTTT
>.|TRBJ2-7|.|TRBV19
CASSVASYYEQYF
TGTGCCAGTAGTGTTGCTAGCTACTACGAGCAGTACTTC
>TRBD1|TRBJ2-2|.|TRBV5-1
CASSLSMVLGTGARGELFF
TGCGCCAGCAGCTTGTCTATGGTTCTTGGAACAGGGGCTCGGGGGGAGCTGTTTTTT
>.|TRBJ1-3|once|TRBV11-2
CGSGTNSGNTIYF
TGTGGCAGCGGGACCAACTCTGGAAACACCATATATTTT
>.|TRBJ1-1|once|TRBV27
CASSTTGGAEAFF
TGTGCCAGCAGTACGACAGGAGGGGCTGAAGCTTTCTTT
>.|TRBJ1-2|.|TRBV5-6
CASSLAGRAYGYTF
TGTGCCAGCAGCTTGGCGGGCAGGGCCTATGGCTACACCTTC
>.|TRBJ2-3|.|TRBV7-9
CASSWRSADTQYF
TGTGCCAGCAGCTGGAGGTCCGCAGATACGCAGTATTTT
>.|TRBJ1-4|.|TRBV4-3
CASSQDLNEKLFF
TGCGCCAGCAGCCAAGACCTTAATGAAAAACTGTTTTTT
>TRBD1|TRBJ2-5|.|TRBV20-1
CSACGTEETQYF
TGCAGTGCTTGTGGGACAGAAGAGACCCAGTACTTC
>TRBD1|TRBJ2-7|.|TRBV4-3
CASSQGRGSYEQYF
TGCGCCAGCAGCCAGGGCAGGGGGTCCTACGAGCAGTACTTC
>.|TRBJ2-1|.|TRBV19
CASSIDGGNAYNEQFF
TGTGCCAGTAGTATAGACGGCGGGAATGCCTACAATGAGCAGTTCTTC
>.|TRBJ1-4|once|TRBV30
CAWSLGGGEEKLFF
TGTGCCTGGAGCCTCGGGGGGGGCGAAGAAAAACTGTTTTTT
>.|TRBJ2-7|.|TRBV11-2
CASRSLPGEEQYF
TGTGCCAGTAGGAGCCTCCCCGGGGAGGAGCAGTACTTC
>TRBD1|TRBJ1-1|.|TRBV28
CASSFPTGGLGGTEAFF
TGTGCCAGCAGTTTCCCGACAGGGGGCCTTGGGGGCACTGAAGCTTTCTTT
>TRBD1|TRBJ2-5|.|TRBV7-6
CASSASPRGQGETQYF
TGTGCCAGCAGCGCCAGCCCTAGGGGGCAGGGGGAGACCCAGTACTTC
>.|TRBJ2-1|.|TRBV28
CAVGYLYNEQFF
TGTGCCGTGGGGTATCTATACAATGAGCAGTTCTTC
>.|TRBJ1-2|.|TRBV20-1
CSPSSGHTF
TGCAGCCCCTCCTCGGGACACACCTTC
>.|TRBJ1-4|.|TRBV28
CASSRPRTALNEKLFF
TGTGCCAGCAGTAGACCCAGGACAGCCCTTAATGAAAAACTGTTTTTT
>.|TRBJ1-1|.|TRBV7-9
CASRAGGLTTEAFF
TGTGCCAGCCGGGCCGGGGGACTGACCACTGAAGCTTTCTTT
>.|TRBJ1-6|.|TRBV11-2
CASSPRSPSNSPLHF
TGTGCCAGCAGCCCGAGGAGTCCGTCCAATTCACCCCTCCACTTT
>TRBD2|TRBJ2-3|.|TRBV5-1
CASSLASGVRNTQYF
TGCGCCAGCAGCTTGGCTAGCGGGGTCCGGAATACGCAGTATTTT
>TRBD1|TRBJ2-7|medium-sized|TRBV6-5
CASSYGTGAYEQYF
TGTGCCAGCAGTTACGGGACAGGAGCCTACGAGCAGTACTTC
>TRBD1|TRBJ2-7|.|TRBV11-2
CASSRRQGGSYEQYF
TGTGCCAGCAGCAGGAGACAGGGGGGCTCCTACGAGCAGTACTTC
>.|TRBJ1-1|.|TRBV7-3
CASSLSQGVSEAFF
TGTGCCAGCAGCTTATCTCAGGGCGTCTCTGAAGCTTTCTTT
>.|TRBJ1-5|.|TRBV28
CASSSNRDNNQPQHF
TGTGCCAGCAGTTCAAACAGAGATAACAATCAGCCCCAGCATTTT